This TCR beta chain originates from a study of blood T cell repertoires in COVID-19. Study at large: Both acute and convalescent COVID-19 samples were obtained from the United States, Italy and Spain.

The germline V gene encodes CDR1 ENHRY and CDR2 SYGVKD. V gave up 10 bases and J gave up 3 bases, with 15 bases separating them. The CDR3 extends over 13 amino acids. The authors' processing: Estimated nucleated cell counts came from reference gene primer amplification. Produced via immunoSEQ multiplex PCR; TCRdb's table is partial and in-frame only. V and J calls plus clone size are reproduced from that table; the DNA served to infer D and trimming. Of some 340,000 clones listed, approximately 90% are singletons. In the 2 weeks before study entry, exposed participants met a COVID-19 case, which was PCR-confirmed or clinician-diagnosed.

The clonotype originates from a woman younger than 45 who had been exposed to COVID-19. Sequencing was carried out using PBMCs or T cells enriched from blood (not recorded which). The chain uses TRBV10-3 and TRBJ1-1; the D gene is possibly TRBD1 (5 bases). This chain's CDR3 is CATKGLGDTEAFF. The DNA of the CDR3 is TGTGCCACCAAGGGTCTAGGGGACACTGAAGCTTTCTTT.